The 11 T cell receptor beta chains reported below all come from one sample, sequenced in a study of shared clonotypes between healthy human individuals. Using immunoSEQ multiplex PCR, the repertoire was profiled, and TCRdb retains in-frame clones only, with some absent. The data hold about 1.5 million clones, with more than 95% observed a single time. The sequenced sample consisted of naive CD4+ T cells sorted from blood. Sample subset: CD45RA+ positively selected. Receptor source: a man aged 30-40 years in good health.

The chain couples TRBV6-1 to TRBJ2-7, with 7 bases identical to TRBD1. J gave up 0 bases and V 4 bases, and 6 bases lay outside the gene matches. This CDR3 is 15 amino acids long. Germline CDR1 and CDR2: MNHNS and SASEGT. The CDR3 loop is CASSARQGISYEQYF. The CDR3 DNA follows: TGTGCCAGCAGTGCCCGACAGGGTATCTCCTACGAGCAGTACTTC.

The chain recombines TRBV27 with TRBJ2-1, with 8 bases aligning to TRBD2. Losses at the gene ends were 6 bases for V and 0 bases for J; bases not matched to a gene: 16. This CDR3 is 19 amino acids long. The germline V gene encodes CDR1 MNHEY and CDR2 SMNVEV (reference sequence). The CDR3: CASRPTGRAGGRSYNEQFF. The DNA of the CDR3 is TGTGCCAGCAGGCCTACCGGAAGGGCGGGGGGCCGCTCCTACAATGAGCAGTTCTTC.

CDR3 region: CASSSTTDSYEQYF. The CDR3 DNA follows: TGTGCCAGCAGCTCCACGACGGACTCCTACGAGCAGTACTTC. The chain joins TRBV5-5 to TRBJ2-7; D ambiguous. Germline-derived CDR1 and CDR2 are SGHKS and YYEKEE (reference sequence). The CDR3 has 14 amino acids. Trimming left V 3 bases short and J 0 bases short, with 10 bases between.

The gene calls are TRBV7-2 and TRBJ1-5; TRBD1 agrees at 7 bases. With 4 bases clipped from V and 6 bases from J, the junction kept 15 bases outside the gene matches. The CDR3 has 17 amino acids. The germline V gene has CDR1 SGHTA and CDR2 FQGNSA. DNA of the CDR3: TGTGCCAGCAGCTCCCGATTTCGAGGGGGCGTGAGTCAGCCCCAGCATTTT. Protein product: CASSSRFRGGVSQPQHF.

The chain uses TRBV7-3 and TRBJ2-3; 10 bases match TRBD2. Germline lookup yields CDR1 SGHTA and CDR2 FQGTGA. The CDR3 contains 16 residues. Trimming removed 3 bases from V and 8 bases from J; junction bases left unmatched: 11. This chain's CDR3 is CASSLGLASAYGTQYF. The CDR3 DNA is TGTGCCAGCAGCTTGGGACTAGCGAGTGCGTACGGTACGCAGTATTTT.

The CDR3 region has the DNA TGTGCCAGCAGTTCCCCGGAAGCCAGGGCCACCTACGAGCAGTACTTC. Amino acid sequence: CASSSPEARATYEQYF. The chain has TRBV28 and TRBJ2-7; a possible D gene is TRBD1 (5 bases). The CDR3 has 16 amino acids. Germline values: CDR1 MDHEN, CDR2 SYDVKM. V was cut by 4 bases and J by 2 bases, with 18 bases left in between.

DNA for the CDR3: TGTGCCAGCAGTAAAGGGACCGCCGGGGAGCTGTTTTTT. Translated, it gives CASSKGTAGELFF. J is TRBJ2-2 and V is TRBV6-6; possibly TRBD1 or TRBD2 for D (5 bases each). CDR1 is MNHNY and CDR2 is SVGAGI in the germline V gene (reference sequence). Deletions cut 5 bases from V and 6 bases from J, with 10 bases between. The CDR3 loop spans 13 amino acids.

The chain joins TRBV2 to TRBJ1-1; no firm D call. This CDR3 region has 12 residues. The ends were cut back, 2 bases at V and 8 bases at J, with 9 bases in the middle. Germline values: CDR1 SNHLY, CDR2 FYNNEI. CDR3 residues: CASSEIGSEAFF. The CDR3 bases are TGTGCCAGCAGTGAAATTGGCAGCGAAGCTTTCTTT.

This chain joins TRBV18 and TRBJ2-7; a weak D match, TRBD1 (6 bases). The germline V and J ends were trimmed by 3 bases and 5 bases, with 20 bases remaining between them. CDR3 size: 16 residues. Germline V gene sequence: CDR1 KGHSH, CDR2 LQKENI. The CDR3 sequence: CASSPEGAGEFDEQYF. CDR3 nucleotide sequence: TGTGCCAGCTCACCGGAAGGGGCAGGGGAGTTCGACGAGCAGTACTTC.

In its sample, this clone was seen once. Written as DNA, the CDR3 is TGTGCCAGCAGTTTAGATAGACGGAGCACAGATACGCAGTATTTT. Translation: CASSLDRRSTDTQYF. This sequence joins TRBV28 and TRBJ2-3; unclear D gene. The CDR3 has 15 amino acids. Trimming took 2 bases from V and 0 from J, leaving 9 bases between them. Germline V CDR1 and CDR2: MDHEN, SYDVKM.

This clone was observed a few times. The V gene is TRBV6-5, the J gene TRBJ2-7, with 8 bases identical to TRBD2. The V gene's germline CDR1 is MNHEY and CDR2 SVGAGI. The V and J ends lost 2 bases and 6 bases, in that order; junction bases with no gene match: 0. The CDR3 has 12 residues. The DNA of the CDR3 is TGTGCCAGCAGTTACCGGGGGGGCGAGCAGTACTTC. Translated: CASSYRGGEQYF.